Shown below are 22 T cell receptor beta chains from a single sample sequenced in a study of T-cell memory formation after mild COVID-19. TCRdb passed the 5' RACE reads through MiXCR, listing each CDR3 protein once. The data show 250,000 or so distinct CDR3 sequences, with approximately 10% seen just once and around 23% held by the top ten. The sample taken for sequencing was PBMCs or a T cell subset sorted from them (not recorded which). Every receptor here comes from a man aged 18 to 30 who had mild COVID-19 (a few samples of this study predate the infection). Cell type and time point are not known.

This rearrangement joins TRBV4-2 to TRBJ2-2, with TRBD1 identical over 7 bases. Germline-derived CDR1 and CDR2 are LGHNA and YNFKEQ. The ends lost 7 bases at V and 5 bases at J; junction bases unmatched: 7. This CDR3 region has 14 residues. The CDR3 protein is CASTGQVMTGELFF. Here the CDR3 DNA reads TGTGCCAGCACTGGACAGGTTATGACCGGGGAGCTGTTTTTT.

The gene calls are TRBV7-2 and TRBJ1-1; the D is unclear. Trimming removed 2 bases at V and 11 bases at J, with 15 bases between. This CDR3 contains 13 residues. Germline CDR1 reads SGHTA; CDR2 reads FQGNSA. The CDR3 protein is CASSLPGWGFAFF. The CDR3 DNA is TGTGCCAGCAGCTTACCAGGCTGGGGTTTCGCTTTCTTT.

This clonotype turned up a few times. The chain joins TRBV20-1 to TRBJ2-7; D is tentatively TRBD1 or TRBD2 (5 bases each). Trimming cost V 5 bases and J 5 bases, with 22 bases left between them. This CDR3 is 15 amino acids long. Germline-derived CDR1 and CDR2 are DFQATT and SNEGSKA (reference sequence). The CDR3 loop is CSAGTPTGPQDEQYF. CDR3 coding DNA: TGCAGTGCTGGAACCCCTACGGGGCCCCAAGACGAGCAGTACTTC.

There are a few counts of this clonotype. This chain joins TRBV7-2 and TRBJ1-1, with a weak D call TRBD1 (5 bases). V lost 5 bases, J lost 11 bases, and 18 bases lay in between. Germline V lookup: CDR1 SGHTA, CDR2 FQGNSA. This CDR3 comprises 13 residues. CDR3 residues: CASSPGWGVPAFF. The CDR3 region has the DNA TGTGCCAGCAGCCCCGGCTGGGGGGTTCCTGCTTTCTTT.

The V gene is TRBV21-1, the J gene TRBJ2-5; the table calls TRBD2, which could not be checked here. TRBV21-1 is deemed a pseudogene. This CDR3 is built from 14 residues. CDR3 protein: CASSKERLGETQYF. CDR3 DNA: TGTGCCAGCAGCAAAGAGAGGCTAGGAGAGACCCAGTACTTC.

This clonotype was counted many times. The gene calls are TRBV20-1 and TRBJ2-2; TRBD2 matches at 15 bases. The germline gives CDR1 DFQATT, CDR2 SNEGSKA (reference sequence). J gave up 7 bases and V 3 bases, and 6 bases lay outside the gene matches. The CDR3 is 16 amino acids. The CDR3: CSASGLAGGQVGELFF. The CDR3 DNA sequence: TGCAGTGCTAGCGGACTAGCGGGGGGGCAAGTCGGGGAGCTGTTTTTT.

This clonotype was found a few times. The chain recombines TRBV4-3 with TRBJ2-3; no definite D call. The germline V gene has CDR1 LGHNA and CDR2 YSLEER. This CDR3 has 13 amino acids. V was trimmed by 3 bases and J by 4 bases, leaving 8 bases between them. CDR3 sequence: CASSQWSADTQYF. The CDR3 coding sequence is TGCGCCAGCAGCCAGTGGAGCGCAGATACGCAGTATTTT.

In its sample, this clonotype was seen a few times. This chain connects TRBV20-1 to TRBJ1-3; the match to TRBD1 covers 9 bases. The J segment lost 0 bases and the V segment lost 5 bases, leaving 5 bases of the junction unmatched. Germline loops: CDR1 DFQATT, CDR2 SNEGSKA (reference sequence). The CDR3 sequence is 15 residues long. The CDR3 DNA is TGCAGTGCTGGGGACAGGGATCGCTCTGGAAACACCATATATTTT. Encoded protein: CSAGDRDRSGNTIYF.

The gene calls are TRBV5-1 and TRBJ1-5; D remains ambiguous. Germline V gives CDR1 SGHRS, CDR2 YFSETQ. The CDR3 covers 16 residues. V gave up 4 bases and J gave up 2 bases, with 16 bases separating them. CDR3 residues: CASSPRGIGGNQPQHF. DNA of the CDR3: TGCGCCAGCAGCCCCCGGGGAATCGGGGGCAATCAGCCCCAGCATTTT.

V and J are TRBV7-8 and TRBJ1-5; 7 positions agree with TRBD1. The CDR3 contains 17 residues. Unmatched junction bases numbered 8, after V lost 2 bases and J lost 1 base. CDR1 is SGHVS and CDR2 is FQNEAQ in the germline V gene. CDR3 region: CASSLQGGAGSNQPQHF. CDR3 DNA sequence: TGTGCCAGCAGCTTACAAGGGGGCGCAGGGAGCAATCAGCCCCAGCATTTT.

This clonotype has a handful of counts. The V call is TRBV20-1, the J call TRBJ2-3; D could derive from TRBD1 or TRBD2 (5 bases each). V lost 3 bases and J 3 bases, leaving 13 bases between the germline ends. The CDR3 spans 14 residues. CDR1 DFQATT and CDR2 SNEGSKA come from the germline V gene (reference sequence). In DNA form, the CDR3 reads TGCAGTGCTAGTGGCCCCGGGGCGACAGATACGCAGTATTTT. Encoded protein: CSASGPGATDTQYF.

This clonotype has only a few counts. The gene calls are TRBV11-1 and TRBJ2-6, with 7 bases fitting TRBD1. This CDR3 has 19 residues. The junction had 12 bases not matched to a gene; V was cut back by 4 bases and J by 0 bases. Germline loops: CDR1 SGHAT, CDR2 FQDESV (reference sequence). CDR3 sequence: CASSYLPGQMISGANVLTF. The CDR3, as DNA: TGTGCCAGCAGCTACCTACCGGGACAGATGATCTCTGGGGCCAACGTCCTGACTTTC.

The chain employs TRBV4-3 and TRBJ2-3; 8 positions match TRBD2. This CDR3 is built from 16 residues. V gave up 0 bases and J gave up 5 bases; unmatched junction bases: 7. Germline CDR1 is LGHNA and CDR2 is YSLEER. CDR3 DNA: TGCGCCAGCAGCCAAGAACGGGGGGGAACGGAAGATACGCAGTATTTT. This codes for CASSQERGGTEDTQYF.

For the CDR3, the DNA is TGTGCCAGCTCACCATACGACAGCTCCTCTGGAAACACCATATATTTT. Translation: CASSPYDSSSGNTIYF. This chain uses TRBV18 with TRBJ1-3, with a tentative D call TRBD1 (5 bases). CDR3 length: 16 residues. V lost 2 bases and J 0 bases, leaving 11 bases between the germline ends. The germline V gene has CDR1 KGHSH and CDR2 LQKENI.

This rearrangement joins TRBV5-6 to TRBJ2-4; D remains ambiguous. The CDR3 runs 15 residues. In germline, CDR1 is SGHDT, CDR2 YYEEEE. Trimming took off 3 bases at V and 0 bases at J, with 10 bases between the two ends. This chain's CDR3 is CASSSSLLAKNIQYF. The CDR3 DNA reads TGTGCCAGCAGCTCTTCCCTTCTAGCCAAAAACATTCAGTACTTC.

V gene TRBV19 combines with J gene TRBJ1-1; no definite D call. CDR1 is LNHDA and CDR2 is SQIVND in the germline V gene (reference sequence). This CDR3 contains 13 residues. The V gene lost 6 bases and the J gene lost 6 bases, with 14 bases spanning the gap. This chain's CDR3 is CASSNSLWAEAFF. The CDR3 bases are TGTGCCAGTAGCAACTCACTTTGGGCTGAAGCTTTCTTT.

The table lists this clonotype with a few counts. The chain employs TRBV12-3 or TRBV12-4 and TRBJ2-1; TRBD1 matches at 12 bases. The CDR3 covers 14 residues. Unmatched junction bases numbered 9, after V lost 8 bases and J lost 10 bases. CDR3 nucleotide sequence: TGTGCCAGCGTAAACCGGGACAGGGGGCTGGAGCAGTTCTTC. It codes for CASVNRDRGLEQFF.

The chain recombines TRBV20-1 with TRBJ2-2; TRBD2 matches at 7 bases. CDR1 and CDR2 (germline): DFQATT, SNEGSKA (reference sequence). V trimming: 3 bases; J trimming: 3 bases; junction bases outside the gene matches: 4. The CDR3 totals 14 residues. CDR3 DNA sequence: TGCAGTGCTAGTGGCGGGGGAGACACCGGGGAGCTGTTTTTT. Translating gives CSASGGGDTGELFF.

This clonotype was observed at least ten times. This sequence joins TRBV5-1 and TRBJ2-1; 13 positions agree with TRBD2. Germline V gene lookup returns CDR1 SGHRS and CDR2 YFSETQ. The CDR3 is 17 amino acids. J lost 6 bases, V lost 3 bases, and 9 bases had no gene match. Written as DNA, the CDR3 is TGCGCCAGCAGCTACCGGACTAGCGGGGGAGGAACCAATGAGCAGTTCTTC. Protein: CASSYRTSGGGTNEQFF.

The sample holds a few counts of this clonotype. The J gene is TRBJ2-5, the V gene TRBV7-7; the match to TRBD2 covers 9 bases. V was clipped by 5 bases and J by 4 bases; unmatched bases: 14. The CDR3 spans 17 residues. CDR1 is SSHAT and CDR2 is FNYEAQ in the germline V gene (reference sequence). Here the CDR3 DNA reads TGTGCCAGCAGCGGGAGACTTATGCGGGGGGGCCGAGAGACCCAGTACTTC. Its protein product is CASSGRLMRGGRETQYF.

Only a few counts were recorded for this clonotype. V is TRBV2 and J is TRBJ2-5; tentatively, D is TRBD2 (6 bases). From germline, CDR1 is SNHLY and CDR2 FYNNEI. Trimming stripped 2 bases from V and 7 bases from J, with 14 bases between. The CDR3 sequence is 14 residues long. In DNA form, the CDR3 reads TGTGCCAGCAGTGAAACGTATCAGGAGGGGACCCAGTACTTC. Encoded protein: CASSETYQEGTQYF.

This clonotype was picked up a small number of times. This sequence joins TRBV6-6 and TRBJ2-6, with 9 bases identical to TRBD1. From germline, CDR1 is MNHNY and CDR2 SVGAGI (reference sequence). Trimming at V came to 6 bases and at J to 2 bases, leaving 5 bases not matched to a gene. The CDR3 loop spans 16 amino acids. This chain's CDR3 is CASRGTGRAGANVLTF. The CDR3 nucleotides read TGTGCCAGCAGGGGGACAGGGAGGGCTGGGGCCAACGTCCTGACTTTC.